The source of this T cell receptor (beta chain) is a study of blood T cell repertoires in COVID-19. Turning to the study itself: The study drew acute and convalescent COVID-19 samples from the United States, Italy and Spain. PBMCs, B-cell-depleted T cells, or T cells were the source of the cDNA or gDNA that made up the material.

This clone turned up a few times. In the original analysis: Amplification with reference gene primers provided the estimates of nucleated cell counts. The protocol was immunoSEQ multiplex PCR, while the TCRdb copy is restricted to in-frame clones and leaves out a portion. That table is the source of V, J and clone size, and D and trimming were worked out from the DNA. The sample yields about 190,000 clones, roughly 78% seen once. Germline-derived CDR1 and CDR2 are MNHEY and SVGAGI. There are 15 residues in the CDR3. The V and J ends lost 6 bases and 5 bases, in that order; junction bases with no gene match: 9.

The source is a woman aged 80 or over with active or convalescent COVID-19. Sequencing was performed on peripheral blood. V and J are TRBV6-5 and TRBJ1-5; 8 bases line up with TRBD1. This CDR3 reads CASSFTGGGDQPQHF. CDR3 DNA: TGTGCCAGCAGCTTCACAGGGGGAGGGGATCAGCCCCAGCATTTT.